This T cell receptor beta chain originates from a study of blood T cell repertoires in COVID-19. Background on the study: Samples of COVID-19 (acute and convalescent) were obtained from the United States, Italy and Spain. T cells, B-cell-depleted T cells, or PBMCs provided the cDNA or gDNA that served as material.

Per the original methods: Amplifying reference gene primers gave estimates of nucleated cell counts. Profiled with immunoSEQ multiplex PCR; TCRdb holds only in-frame clones, not every one. From that table come the V and J calls and clone size; the DNA was used to work out D and trimming. The table lists fewer than 250,000 clones, approximately 87% of them singletons. V was pared by 4 bases and J by 9 bases, with 16 bases of the junction left unmatched. The CDR3 consists of 16 residues. Germline CDR1 reads MDHEN; CDR2 reads SYDVKM. Sequenced: peripheral blood. The gene calls are TRBV28 and TRBJ2-7; 9 bases agree with TRBD1. The sequence was collected from a woman aged 70-85 years with active or convalescent COVID-19. The CDR3 reads CASSSPSGTGILRQYF. The CDR3 DNA reads TGTGCCAGCAGTTCCCCATCCGGGACAGGGATTTTGAGGCAGTACTTC.